The 10 T cell receptor beta chains presented below share a single source sample, sequenced in a study of T cell responses to AZD1222 COVID-19 vaccine (dated by TCRdb to the early 2020s). The library was obtained by the immunoSEQ multiplex PCR assay. Here the immuneACCESS table is served through TCRdb, limited to in-frame sequences with V and J called. Missing clones are a known gap in these copies; in checked studies unresolved V genes cover under half, and the rest lacks a known reason. Recorded for this sample are approximately 28,000 clones; about nine tenths of them occurred a single time. Roughly 8.8% of the sample belongs to the ten largest clones. The time point label of this sample denotes: about 28 days (+/-7) after the second vaccine dose. The source was peripheral blood, collected 28 days after the second AZD1222 dose. Receptors originate from an adult who received the AZD1222 COVID-19 vaccine.

This chain uses TRBV6-5 with TRBJ2-6, with D unclear. This CDR3 spans 13 amino acids. CDR1 and CDR2 from the germline V gene are MNHEY and SVGAGI. Trimming took 8 bases from V and 0 from J, leaving 5 bases between them. The CDR3 is CASLFSGANVLTF. As DNA, the CDR3 is TGTGCCAGCCTATTCTCTGGGGCCAACGTCCTGACTTTC.

This clone showed up just once. The V and J genes are TRBV12-3 or TRBV12-4 and TRBJ2-7; D is unclear. V lost 5 bases and J 3 bases, leaving 8 bases between the germline ends. The CDR3 has 12 amino acids. CDR3: CASSTDLYEQYF. Here the CDR3 DNA reads TGTGCCAGCAGTACAGACCTCTACGAGCAGTACTTC.

Comments on this clone: One end of the junction varies from germline; a read error may be responsible. The J gene is TRBJ1-6, the V gene TRBV19, with D maybe TRBD1 (5 bases). This CDR3 contains 16 residues. Germline V gene sequence: CDR1 LNHDA, CDR2 SQIVND (reference sequence). The CDR3 nucleotides are TGTGCCAGTAGTCCCCCGCGGGGGGACGCTAATCCACCCCTCCACTTT. Its translation: CASSPPRGDANPPLHF.

The chain links TRBV6-5 to TRBJ2-3; 10 bases agree with TRBD2. CDR1 and CDR2 from the germline V gene are MNHEY and SVGAGI. The J segment lost 0 bases and the V segment lost 9 bases, leaving 3 bases of the junction unmatched. The CDR3 is made up of 14 amino acids. CDR3 protein: CASELAGSTDTQYF. Here the CDR3 DNA reads TGTGCCAGTGAACTAGCGGGAAGCACAGATACGCAGTATTTT.

This chain links TRBV5-4 with TRBJ2-7; 10 bases fit TRBD1. This CDR3 is 13 amino acids long. Trimming at V came to 4 bases and at J to 12 bases, leaving 10 bases not matched to a gene. Germline-derived CDR1 and CDR2 are SGHNT and YYREEE (reference sequence). CDR3 bases: TGTGCCAGCAGCGGTCGGGACAGGGGCGCATTGTACTTC. It encodes CASSGRDRGALYF.

V is TRBV7-2 and J is TRBJ2-7; 8 positions agree with TRBD2. Trimming removed 1 base from V and 0 bases from J; junction bases left unmatched: 11. Germline CDR1 reads SGHTA; CDR2 reads FQGNSA. This CDR3 is built from 18 residues. CDR3 DNA sequence: TGTGCCAGCAGCTTAGTGGCGCTAGCGGGCCTAAGCTCCTACGAGCAGTACTTC. It is translated as CASSLVALAGLSSYEQYF.

This chain joins TRBV18 and TRBJ2-3; perhaps TRBD2 as D (6 bases). This CDR3 region has 15 residues. The V end lost 2 bases, the J end lost 2 bases, and 11 bases lay between the germline ends. Germline assignment: CDR1 KGHSH and CDR2 LQKENI. CDR3 DNA sequence: TGTGCCAGCTCACCATTCCCTAGCGCCACAGATACGCAGTATTTT. Translated: CASSPFPSATDTQYF.

This rearrangement joins TRBV28 to TRBJ2-6, with D uncertain. The CDR3 has 15 amino acids. The V end lost 6 bases, the J end lost 2 bases, and 11 bases lay between the germline ends. In germline, CDR1 is MDHEN, CDR2 SYDVKM. The CDR3 reads CASSKGGTGANVLTF. Written as DNA, the CDR3 is TGTGCCAGCAGCAAGGGTGGGACTGGGGCCAACGTCCTGACTTTC.

This chain links TRBV5-1 with TRBJ1-6; D gene ambiguous. The ends were cut back, 5 bases at V and 9 bases at J, with 12 bases in the middle. The germline V gene has CDR1 SGHRS and CDR2 YFSETQ. The CDR3 extends over 13 amino acids. CDR3: CASRQQLGSPLHF. For the CDR3, the DNA is TGCGCCAGCAGACAGCAGCTAGGTTCACCCCTCCACTTT.

The chain combines TRBV19 with TRBJ1-5, with D hard to call. V lost 10 bases, J lost 0 bases, and 16 bases lay in between. This CDR3 spans 15 amino acids. Germline values: CDR1 LNHDA, CDR2 SQIVND (reference sequence). The chain's CDR3 is CAIPLRQYSNQPQHF. The CDR3 nucleotides read TGTGCCATTCCTCTAAGGCAGTATAGCAATCAGCCCCAGCATTTT. Full variable domain (outside the CDR3, taken from reference TRBV19 and TRBJ1-5): DGGITQSPKYLFRKEGQNVTLSCEQNLNHDAMYWYRQDPGQGLRLIYYSQIVNDFQKGDIAEGYSVSREKKESFPLTVTSAQKNPTAFYLCAIPLRQYSNQPQHFGDGTRLSIL.